The 20 T cell receptor beta chains listed next were all sequenced from one sample in a study of blood T cell repertoires in COVID-19 (dated by TCRdb to 2018 to 2020). Libraries came from the immunoSEQ multiplex PCR assay. In its TCRdb copy, this immuneACCESS table keeps in-frame sequences only and misses some clones. Where compared with another copy, unresolved V genes explain less than half of these, and the others have no known cause. The sample includes a few hundred thousand clones, with roughly 88% observed a single time. In total, the top ten clones hold approximately 14% of the sample. What was sequenced was PBMCs or T cells enriched from blood (not recorded which). The receptors here all came from a woman aged 45-65 years with acute COVID-19.

There are a few counts of this clone. The chain joins TRBV9 to TRBJ1-2, with 7 bases lining up with TRBD1. This CDR3 has 13 amino acids. The junction had 6 bases not matched to a gene; V was cut back by 4 bases and J by 6 bases. The V gene's germline CDR1 is SGDLS and CDR2 YYNGEE. CDR3 region: CASSRDSGDGYTF. CDR3 DNA sequence: TGTGCCAGCAGCAGGGACAGCGGAGATGGCTACACCTTC.

The chain joins TRBV15 to TRBJ2-1; 13 nucleotides agree with TRBD2. The CDR3 is made up of 15 amino acids. Germline V gives CDR1 LNHNV, CDR2 YYDKDF (reference sequence). Trimming took 2 bases from V and 7 from J; bases not matched to a gene: 2. As DNA, the CDR3 is TGTGCCACCAGCAGAAGGACTAGCGGGAGTAATGAGCAGTTCTTC. Translation: CATSRRTSGSNEQFF.

This chain joins TRBV20-1 and TRBJ2-3, with TRBD1 matching over 7 bases. Germline trimming cut 8 bases from V and 5 bases from J; bases unmatched to any gene: 4. Germline V gives CDR1 DFQATT, CDR2 SNEGSKA (reference sequence). This CDR3 is built from 11 residues. This CDR3 is CSSQGVDTQYF. In nucleotides, the CDR3 is TGCAGTTCTCAGGGGGTAGATACGCAGTATTTT.

CDR3 sequence reads: CASTLGEGDTGELFF. CDR3 DNA sequence: TGTGCCAGCACCCTAGGGGAGGGGGACACCGGGGAGCTGTTTTTT. This chain links TRBV7-9 with TRBJ2-2, with TRBD2 as a possible D gene (7 bases). V gave up 7 bases and J gave up 3 bases, with 15 bases separating them. The CDR3 is 15 amino acids. CDR1 and CDR2 from the germline V gene are SEHNR and FQNEAQ (reference sequence).

The J gene is TRBJ2-3, the V gene TRBV28, with D uncertain. The length of the CDR3 is 11 residues. V was trimmed by 10 bases and J by 8 bases, leaving 13 bases between them. Germline V gene sequence: CDR1 MDHEN, CDR2 SYDVKM. CDR3 coding DNA: TGTGCCACCCATTCCCCGGGTACGCAGTATTTT. Translated, it gives CATHSPGTQYF.

This clone was recorded a few times. The CDR3, as DNA: TGCAGCGTTGATAAGGATACTCGGGGGGACGGCTACACCTTC. Amino acids: CSVDKDTRGDGYTF. The chain uses TRBV29-1 and TRBJ1-2, with TRBD1 as a possible D gene (5 bases). V was shortened by 3 bases and J by 8 bases, with 19 bases between the two germline ends. The CDR3 spans 14 residues. Germline assignment: CDR1 SQVTM and CDR2 ANQGSEA.

This clone was seen a few times. The chain couples TRBV19 to TRBJ1-5, with D uncertain. CDR1 and CDR2 (germline): LNHDA, SQIVND (reference sequence). The CDR3 length is 16 residues. Trimming left V 0 bases short and J 0 bases short, with 9 bases between. The CDR3 here is CASSIEGVYSNQPQHF. CDR3 coding DNA: TGTGCCAGTAGTATAGAAGGAGTCTATAGCAATCAGCCCCAGCATTTT.

J is TRBJ2-1 and V is TRBV27, with TRBD1 identical over 9 bases. The CDR3 has 15 residues. With V trimmed by 2 bases and J by 4 bases, 3 bases remained unmatched. Looked up from germline, CDR1 is MNHEY and CDR2 is SMNVEV (reference sequence). The CDR3 loop is CASSLTGGPYNEQFF. Here the CDR3 DNA reads TGTGCCAGCAGTTTAACAGGGGGCCCTTACAATGAGCAGTTCTTC.

V usage is TRBV27 and J usage is TRBJ1-5; TRBD1 matches 8 bases. Germline trimming cut 4 bases from V and 6 bases from J; bases unmatched to any gene: 2. This CDR3 has 13 amino acids. From germline, CDR1 is MNHEY and CDR2 SMNVEV (reference sequence). The CDR3 sequence: CASSWTGIQPQHF. DNA of the CDR3: TGTGCCAGCAGTTGGACAGGGATTCAGCCCCAGCATTTT.

This clone turned up a few times. The V gene is TRBV6-5, the J gene TRBJ1-1; D is unclear. From germline, CDR1 is MNHEY and CDR2 SVGAGI. V was cut by 0 bases and J by 3 bases, with 11 bases left in between. The CDR3 is 15 residues long. The CDR3 here is CASSYSLFKHTEAFF. The CDR3 nucleotides read TGTGCCAGCAGTTACTCCCTTTTTAAGCACACTGAAGCTTTCTTT.

This clone has a single count. The chain recombines TRBV7-2 with TRBJ2-1; a possible D gene is TRBD2 (6 bases). Germline V gene data show CDR1 as SGHTA and CDR2 as FQGNSA. The length of the CDR3 is 15 residues. The V end was cut by 1 base, the J end by 7 bases, with 14 bases between. The CDR3 loop is CASSLGRGGKNEQFF. CDR3 DNA: TGTGCCAGCAGCTTAGGTAGAGGCGGGAAGAATGAGCAGTTCTTC. Combining the CDR3 with reference TRBV7-2 and TRBJ2-1 gives the whole variable domain GAGVSQSPSNKVTEKGKDVELRCDPISGHTALYWYRQSLGQGLEFLIYFQGNSAPDKSGLPSDRFSAERTGGSVSTLTIQRTQQEDSAVYLCASSLGRGGKNEQFFGPGTRLTVL.

The chain is built from TRBV5-6 and TRBJ2-7; 12 nucleotides match TRBD2. Germline CDR1 and CDR2: SGHDT and YYEEEE. This CDR3 comprises 16 residues. Trimming took 3 bases from V and 6 from J; bases not matched to a gene: 10. CDR3 protein: CASSYILTSGRSEQYF. The CDR3 bases are TGTGCCAGCAGCTACATTCTGACTAGCGGGAGAAGCGAGCAGTACTTC.

V gene TRBV3-1 (or the pseudogene TRBV3-2) combines with J gene TRBJ1-2; tentative D call: TRBD1 (5 bases). Germline V gene data show CDR1 as LGHDT and CDR2 as YNNKEL (reference sequence). Trimming stripped 4 bases from V and 7 bases from J, with 13 bases between. The CDR3 is made up of 13 amino acids. CDR3 protein: CASSPGTRGGYTF. The DNA of the CDR3 is TGTGCCAGCAGCCCCGGGACTCGGGGTGGCTACACCTTC.

This clone occurred a few times. This rearrangement joins TRBV7-8 to TRBJ2-7; 9 nucleotides line up with TRBD2. V dropped 5 bases and J dropped 3; count of bases not matched to a gene: 8. Germline values: CDR1 SGHVS, CDR2 FQNEAQ. The CDR3 has 15 amino acids. Here the CDR3 reads CASSALAGRLYEQYF. The DNA of the CDR3 is TGTGCCAGCAGCGCCCTAGCGGGACGACTCTACGAGCAGTACTTC.

The CDR3 DNA is TGTGCCAGCAGCTTACGGGAGGGTGGCATCACTGAAGCTTTCTTT. This translates into CASSLREGGITEAFF. The rearrangement joins TRBV7-8 to TRBJ1-1; D gene uncertain. Germline V CDR1 and CDR2: SGHVS, FQNEAQ. The CDR3 is made up of 15 amino acids. V was pared by 2 bases and J by 4 bases, with 14 bases between. Looking up the rest from reference TRBV7-8 and TRBJ1-1 gives the full variable domain: GAGVSQSPRYKVAKRGQDVALRCDPISGHVSLFWYQQALGQGPEFLTYFQNEAQLDKSGLPSDRFFAERPEGSVSTLKIQRTQQEDSAVYLCASSLREGGITEAFFGQGTRLTVV.

This chain uses TRBV14 with TRBJ2-7, with TRBD2 matching 9 bases. The CDR3 is made up of 15 amino acids. The trim removed 1 base at V and 6 bases at J, leaving 7 bases unmatched. Germline V CDR1 and CDR2: SGHDN, FVKESK. The CDR3 region has the DNA TGTGCCAGCAGCCAAGGAGTAGCGGGAGACGGCGAGCAGTACTTC. The encoded protein is CASSQGVAGDGEQYF.

The chain links TRBV6-8 to TRBJ2-5; 14 nucleotides align to TRBD2. The CDR3 sequence is 23 residues long. Unmatched junction bases numbered 24, after V lost 0 bases and J lost 6 bases. Germline CDR1 MNHGY, CDR2 SAAAGT. The CDR3 is CASSYSPRGQRRLAGGPGKTQYF. CDR3 in DNA: TGTGCCAGCAGTTACTCCCCCAGGGGACAGAGAAGACTAGCGGGAGGGCCGGGAAAGACCCAGTACTTC.

This clone occurred once. The chain uses TRBV12-2 and TRBJ2-7; the D call of TRBD1 is as the table states it, not checked on the DNA. TRBV12-2 is a documented pseudogene. CDR3 length equals 17 residues. The CDR3 protein is CASRLGDSLTSSYEQYF. DNA for the CDR3: TGTGCAAGTCGCTTAGGGGACAGTTTAACCAGCTCCTACGAGCAGTACTTC.

V gene TRBV6-5 combines with J gene TRBJ1-1, with D uncertain. This CDR3 spans 16 amino acids. CDR1 and CDR2 (germline): MNHEY, SVGAGI. V lost 0 bases and J lost 1, with 12 bases in between. The CDR3 DNA reads TGTGCCAGCAGTTACTCAGTCGACATATCGAACACTGAAGCTTTCTTT. Translating it yields CASSYSVDISNTEAFF.

This chain links TRBV6-2 or TRBV6-3 with TRBJ2-7, with 8 positions matching TRBD1. Germline trimming cut 6 bases from V and 0 bases from J; bases unmatched to any gene: 16. The germline V gene has CDR1 MNHEY and CDR2 SVGEGT. The CDR3 covers 18 residues. In DNA form, the CDR3 reads TGTGCCAGCAGCTATATGGGACAGGATTTAAAGAGCTCCTACGAGCAGTACTTC. Translation gives CASSYMGQDLKSSYEQYF.